This TCR beta chain was sequenced for a study of Ad26.COV2.S vaccination and SARS-CoV-2 variants. Study outcomes and limitations: Measurements of TCR breadth and depth may have given underestimates of the total T cell responses.

Germline assignment: CDR1 MNHEY and CDR2 SVGEGT. There are 16 residues in the CDR3. The table came from immunoSEQ multiplex PCR; TCRdb's copy has only in-frame clones and leaves some out. The sample consists of about 440,000 clones, 90% of them appearing once. Documented treatment: over 15 received Ad26.COV2.S at low or high dose, single or two shots; about 5 received placebo; per-sample allocation not given. Sampling took place 63 days after the first vaccine or placebo injection. An Ad26 vector expressing Wuhan-strain SARS-CoV-2 spike served as the vaccine. To note about this clone: Its antigen remains unidentified. Germline is not matched at one junction end, which may reflect a read error.

The specimen was peripheral blood, collected in a trial of Ad26.COV2.S vaccine versus placebo. This chain links TRBV6-2 or TRBV6-3 with TRBJ2-4; D assignment may be TRBD1 or TRBD2 (5 bases each). The TCR sequence derives from a person between 18 and 65 years old who received the Ad26.COV2.S COVID-19 vaccine or a placebo. DNA of the CDR3: TGTGCCAGCAGTTCCGGCCTACGAGGGGCCAAAAGCATTCAGTACTTC. Amino acids: CASSSGLRGAKSIQYF.